Listed below are T cell receptor beta chains from one sample, sequenced in a study of T cell responses to AZD1222 COVID-19 vaccine. Data came from immunoSEQ multiplex PCR; TCRdb stores just in-frame clones and leaves some out. This sample carries 100,000 to 130,000 clones, about 89% of them seen once, and the ten largest clones take about 6.8%. This material consisted of peripheral blood, taken 28 days after the second AZD1222 dose. The receptors were sampled from an adult who received the AZD1222 COVID-19 vaccine. Both conserved end residues are part of each CDR3. Fields, in order: CDR3 DNA, CDR3 protein, D gene, clone size, V gene, J gene. D genes are given only for firm matches. Not every row has a clone size; where given, it reads once, few, many or a size class.

CDR3nt: TGTGCCAGTAGTGACGGGACTAGCGGTTACAATGAGCAGTTCTTC
CDR3aa: CASSDGTSGYNEQFF
d_gene: TRBD2
abundance: -
v_gene: TRBV19
j_gene: TRBJ2-1

CDR3nt: TGTGCCAGCAGCATCCGGGACACCGGCCCAGAGCAGTACTTC
CDR3aa: CASSIRDTGPEQYF
d_gene: -
abundance: once
v_gene: TRBV7-9
j_gene: TRBJ2-7

CDR3nt: TGTGCCAGCAGCTTAGACAGGGGGGCCTATGGCTACACCTTC
CDR3aa: CASSLDRGAYGYTF
d_gene: TRBD1
abundance: -
v_gene: TRBV7-9
j_gene: TRBJ1-2

CDR3nt: TGCAGCGGAGTGGTGGCGGAAAAACTGTTTTTT
CDR3aa: CSGVVAEKLFF
d_gene: -
abundance: -
v_gene: TRBV29-1
j_gene: TRBJ1-4

CDR3nt: TGTGCTAGTGGTTTGCCTAGCGGGAGGGGGTATGAGCAGTTCTTC
CDR3aa: CASGLPSGRGYEQFF
d_gene: TRBD2
abundance: -
v_gene: TRBV12-5
j_gene: TRBJ2-1

CDR3nt: TGTGCCAGTAGTACCGGGACAGCCACAGATACGCAGTATTTT
CDR3aa: CASSTGTATDTQYF
d_gene: TRBD1
abundance: once
v_gene: TRBV19
j_gene: TRBJ2-3

CDR3nt: TGTGCCAGCAGTTTTGGACAGGGGAACACTGAAGCTTTCTTT
CDR3aa: CASSFGQGNTEAFF
d_gene: TRBD1
abundance: -
v_gene: TRBV27
j_gene: TRBJ1-1

CDR3nt: TGTGCCAGCAACGTCTGGAACAGGGGGCTAGAGACCCAGTACTTC
CDR3aa: CASNVWNRGLETQYF
d_gene: TRBD1
abundance: -
v_gene: TRBV5-4
j_gene: TRBJ2-5

CDR3nt: TGTGCCAGCAGTGAATCCCCGGACAGGGGGTTTTATAATTCACCCCTCCACTTT
CDR3aa: CASSESPDRGFYNSPLHF
d_gene: TRBD1
abundance: few
v_gene: TRBV25-1
j_gene: TRBJ1-6

CDR3nt: TGTGCCATCGGGCTAGCGGGAGCCTACAATGAGCAGTTCTTC
CDR3aa: CAIGLAGAYNEQFF
d_gene: TRBD2
abundance: -
v_gene: TRBV10-3
j_gene: TRBJ2-1

CDR3nt: TGTGCCAGCAGCTTAGCCCAGGGGGCACTCCACGAGCAGTACTTC
CDR3aa: CASSLAQGALHEQYF
d_gene: TRBD1
abundance: -
v_gene: TRBV7-9
j_gene: TRBJ2-7

CDR3nt: TGTGCCAGCAGTGGGACAGGGGGCAAAGAGACCCAGTACTTC
CDR3aa: CASSGTGGKETQYF
d_gene: TRBD1
abundance: -
v_gene: TRBV9
j_gene: TRBJ2-5

CDR3nt: TGTGCCAGTAGTATAGATGTCGGTCTTAGCTATGGCTACACCTTC
CDR3aa: CASSIDVGLSYGYTF
d_gene: -
abundance: -
v_gene: TRBV19
j_gene: TRBJ1-2

CDR3nt: TGCGCCAGCAGAGGGTCCCCGGAGGGCTACACCTTC
CDR3aa: CASRGSPEGYTF
d_gene: -
abundance: -
v_gene: TRBV5-1
j_gene: TRBJ1-2

CDR3nt: TGCGCCAGCAGCCATGTTTTGGATAGCGGGGGTCGAACCATTCAGTACTTC
CDR3aa: CASSHVLDSGGRTIQYF
d_gene: TRBD2
abundance: -
v_gene: TRBV4-1
j_gene: TRBJ2-4

CDR3nt: TGTGCCAGCAGCCACGGACTGGAAGCTTTCTTT
CDR3aa: CASSHGLEAFF
d_gene: -
abundance: -
v_gene: TRBV5-6
j_gene: TRBJ1-1

CDR3nt: TGCGCCAGCAGCCAAGGGGGATTCGACGAGCAGTACTTC
CDR3aa: CASSQGGFDEQYF
d_gene: -
abundance: -
v_gene: TRBV4-3
j_gene: TRBJ2-7

CDR3nt: TGCGCCAGCAGCCAAGACGGCACTCCTAAGGGCTACACCTTC
CDR3aa: CASSQDGTPKGYTF
d_gene: -
abundance: -
v_gene: TRBV4-1
j_gene: TRBJ1-2

CDR3nt: TGTGCCAGTCGTTACAAGAACACCGGGGAGCTGTTTTTT
CDR3aa: CASRYKNTGELFF
d_gene: -
abundance: -
v_gene: TRBV19
j_gene: TRBJ2-2

CDR3nt: TGTGCCAGCAGTGACCCTGGACAGAGTCTACCGTCTGGGGCCAACGTCCTGACTTTC
CDR3aa: CASSDPGQSLPSGANVLTF
d_gene: -
abundance: -
v_gene: TRBV6-4
j_gene: TRBJ2-6

CDR3nt: TGTGCCAGCAGGTTCACAGGGATGGCGGGGACTGAAGCTTTCTTT
CDR3aa: CASRFTGMAGTEAFF
d_gene: -
abundance: -
v_gene: TRBV6-5
j_gene: TRBJ1-1

CDR3nt: TGTGCCAGCAGTTACATGGTATCCCGGGATGGCTACACCTTC
CDR3aa: CASSYMVSRDGYTF
d_gene: -
abundance: -
v_gene: TRBV6-5
j_gene: TRBJ1-2

CDR3nt: TGTGCCAGCAGTATGGGGAATGAGCAGTTCTTC
CDR3aa: CASSMGNEQFF
d_gene: -
abundance: -
v_gene: TRBV6-5
j_gene: TRBJ2-1

CDR3nt: TGTGCCAGCAGTATGACAAGAAGCGGAAACACCATATATTTT
CDR3aa: CASSMTRSGNTIYF
d_gene: -
abundance: -
v_gene: TRBV6-5
j_gene: TRBJ1-3

CDR3nt: TGTGCCAGCAGAGCCGAGTTTGACACTGAAGCTTTCTTT
CDR3aa: CASRAEFDTEAFF
d_gene: -
abundance: once
v_gene: TRBV3-1/TRBV3-2
j_gene: TRBJ1-1

CDR3nt: TGTGCCAGCAGTTTGCGGGGAGTCGGTCCAAATCAGCCCCAGCATTTT
CDR3aa: CASSLRGVGPNQPQHF
d_gene: -
abundance: -
v_gene: TRBV27
j_gene: TRBJ1-5

CDR3nt: TGTGCCAGCAGTCGGAGGGGTTACACTAATGAAAAACTGTTTTTT
CDR3aa: CASSRRGYTNEKLFF
d_gene: -
abundance: -
v_gene: TRBV5-4
j_gene: TRBJ1-4

CDR3nt: TGTGCCACCAGCCCTTCCGGGGGAGAGATAACTGAAGCTTTCTTT
CDR3aa: CATSPSGGEITEAFF
d_gene: -
abundance: -
v_gene: TRBV15
j_gene: TRBJ1-1

CDR3nt: TGTGCCAACGGGGGGCGCAATGAGCAGTTCTTC
CDR3aa: CANGGRNEQFF
d_gene: -
abundance: -
v_gene: TRBV28
j_gene: TRBJ2-1

CDR3nt: TGTGCCAGCAAAATTTGGACTCAGTTCTTC
CDR3aa: CASKIWTQFF
d_gene: -
abundance: -
v_gene: TRBV2
j_gene: TRBJ2-1

CDR3nt: TGTGCCAGCAGCTCGGGGCTAGCGGGGGGGATTAGCACAGATACGCAGTATTTT
CDR3aa: CASSSGLAGGISTDTQYF
d_gene: TRBD2
abundance: -
v_gene: TRBV27
j_gene: TRBJ2-3

CDR3nt: TGTGCCAGCAGTTACTTGAAAGGACAGGGGCGAGATGGCTACACCTTC
CDR3aa: CASSYLKGQGRDGYTF
d_gene: TRBD1
abundance: -
v_gene: TRBV6-5
j_gene: TRBJ1-2

CDR3nt: TGTGCCAGCAGCCTTGGGGGCAGGGGGCGGTGGGAGACCCAGTACTTC
CDR3aa: CASSLGGRGRWETQYF
d_gene: TRBD1
abundance: -
v_gene: TRBV27
j_gene: TRBJ2-5

CDR3nt: TGTGCCTGGAGTGTTCCGGGACTAGCAGGTGTCGAGCAGTACTTC
CDR3aa: CAWSVPGLAGVEQYF
d_gene: TRBD2
abundance: -
v_gene: TRBV30
j_gene: TRBJ2-7

CDR3nt: TGTGCCAGCAGGGGCGGTAGGGGGAACAATGAGCAGTTCTTC
CDR3aa: CASRGGRGNNEQFF
d_gene: -
abundance: -
v_gene: TRBV13
j_gene: TRBJ2-1

CDR3nt: TGTGCCAGCAGCCAAGGACAAACCTCCTACAATGAGCAGTTCTTC
CDR3aa: CASSQGQTSYNEQFF
d_gene: -
abundance: -
v_gene: TRBV5-8
j_gene: TRBJ2-1

CDR3nt: TGCAGCGCCCTACTAGGTATGAGGATAGAGACCCAGTACTTC
CDR3aa: CSALLGMRIETQYF
d_gene: -
abundance: -
v_gene: TRBV29-1
j_gene: TRBJ2-5

CDR3nt: TGTGCCAGCAGCTTATTGATCCTAGCGGGATCCAATGAGCAGTTCTTC
CDR3aa: CASSLLILAGSNEQFF
d_gene: TRBD2
abundance: -
v_gene: TRBV7-2
j_gene: TRBJ2-1

CDR3nt: TGTGCCAGCAGCCCTTTGGGGGCCAGCCTCTATTCACCCCTCCACTTT
CDR3aa: CASSPLGASLYSPLHF
d_gene: -
abundance: -
v_gene: TRBV9
j_gene: TRBJ1-6

CDR3nt: TGTGCCAGCAGTTCTCCAGCGGGGGGGCAAGAGACCCAGTACTTC
CDR3aa: CASSSPAGGQETQYF
d_gene: TRBD2
abundance: once
v_gene: TRBV6-5
j_gene: TRBJ2-5

CDR3nt: TGTGCCAGCAGCCCAGGACTAGCGGGAGGGGAGCAGTTCTTC
CDR3aa: CASSPGLAGGEQFF
d_gene: TRBD2
abundance: -
v_gene: TRBV7-2
j_gene: TRBJ2-1